Detailed here is one TCR beta chain. The antigen is unknown. The data were taken from a study of T cells in localized non-small cell lung cancer. Study-wide findings and caveats: Tumor showed lower T cell clonality than uninvolved adjacent lung, where it was highest.

CDR1 ENHRY and CDR2 SYGVKD come from the germline V gene. This CDR3 comprises 14 residues. V was pared by 8 bases and J by 1 base, with 14 bases between. Clones were sequenced by immunoSEQ multiplex PCR, and TCRdb holds only the in-frame ones, with some missing. The sample records about 26,000 clones, more than 85% being singletons. V is TRBV10-3 and J is TRBJ2-5; D remains ambiguous. This sequence originates from a female donor at least 60 years old with stage II squamous cell lung carcinoma. The material sequenced was peripheral blood, taken before any cancer treatment. The CDR3 here is CAIRQAGSQETQYF. In DNA, the CDR3 is TGTGCCATCCGTCAGGCAGGCAGCCAAGAGACCCAGTACTTC.